The 6 T cell receptor beta chains below were found in one sample sequenced in a study of blood T cells in healthy people across ages. Primed by a sample-barcoded 5' primer and a J-beta primer mix, a second PCR proceeded for roughly 7 to 11 cycles. Each CDR3 protein gets one entry after TCRdb re-called the 5' RACE reads with MiXCR. In the table there are about a million distinct CDR3 sequences, roughly 50% of which are singletons. What was sequenced was blood. The receptors here all came from a young man in good health.

This chain joins TRBV2 and TRBJ1-6; a weak D match, TRBD1 (5 bases). Deletions cut 11 bases from V and 5 bases from J, with 13 bases between. Germline assignment: CDR1 SNHLY and CDR2 FYNNEI. This CDR3 spans 13 amino acids. In nucleotides, the CDR3 is TGTGCCGGGGGGGGAGAGAATAATTCACCCCTCCACTTT. Translation gives CAGGGENNSPLHF. The variable domain in full, with the rest retrieved from reference TRBV2 and TRBJ1-6, is EPEVTQTPSHQVTQMGQEVILRCVPISNHLYFYWYRQILGQKVEFLVSFYNNEISEKSEIFDDQFSVERPDGSNFTLKIRSTKLEDSAMYFCAGGGENNSPLHFGNGTRLTVT.

The CDR3 bases are TGCAGTGCTAGCCCAGGGGCGCGGAGCACTGAAGCTTTCTTT. It translates to CSASPGARSTEAFF. The rearrangement links TRBV20-1 to TRBJ1-1; D possibly corresponds to TRBD1 (6 bases). The V gene's germline CDR1 is DFQATT and CDR2 SNEGSKA (reference sequence). The CDR3 has 14 residues. Trimming took 3 bases from V and 4 from J, leaving 15 bases between them.

J is TRBJ1-2 and V is TRBV6-1; 11 bases match TRBD1. CDR1 MNHNS and CDR2 SASEGT come from the germline V gene. V shed 11 bases and J 8 bases; nucleotides not matched to a gene: 7. The CDR3 has 12 amino acids. CDR3 amino acids: CAGGQGASGYTF. In nucleotides, the CDR3 is TGTGCCGGCGGACAGGGGGCGTCGGGCTACACCTTC.

The V and J genes are TRBV4-2 and TRBJ2-4; D might be TRBD1 or TRBD2, each matching 5 bases. Germline V gene sequence: CDR1 LGHNA, CDR2 YNFKEQ. The CDR3 covers 19 residues. The germline V and J ends were trimmed by 0 bases and 3 bases, with 21 bases remaining between them. The DNA for the CDR3 is TGTGCCAGCAGCCAAGAAGATCCCTCCTTGGCAGGGAGCAAAAACATTCAGTACTTC. This encodes CASSQEDPSLAGSKNIQYF.

At least ten counts were recorded for this clonotype. The chain couples TRBV4-1 to TRBJ1-5; the D is unclear. The CDR3 is 16 residues long. V lost 0 bases, J lost 1 base, and 10 bases lay in between. Germline CDR1 reads MGHRA; CDR2 reads YSYEKL. The CDR3 sequence is CASSQDYSLSNQPQHF. CDR3 nucleotides: TGCGCCAGCAGCCAAGATTACAGCTTAAGCAATCAGCCCCAGCATTTT.

The rearrangement links TRBV27 to TRBJ2-1; D is ambiguous. The V gene's germline CDR1 is MNHEY and CDR2 SMNVEV (reference sequence). V lost 8 bases and J 5 bases, leaving 13 bases between the germline ends. The CDR3 is made up of 13 amino acids. CDR3 sequence reads: CASSPENDNEQFF. The CDR3 DNA follows: TGTGCCAGCTCCCCAGAGAATGACAATGAGCAGTTCTTC.